This entry concerns a single TCR beta chain. This entry comes from a study of cytomegalovirus exposure and HLA in healthy donors. Germline V gene sequence: CDR1 SGHVS, CDR2 FNYEAQ. The CDR3 has 15 residues. J lost 0 bases, V lost 5 bases, and 3 bases had no gene match. The PCR had 60 Vbeta and 13 Jbeta primers. Repertoires were generated with immunoSEQ multiplex PCR, while TCRdb's copy carries only in-frame clones and drops some. The repertoire holds about 38,000 clones, roughly three quarters seen once, with less than 8.5% in the top ten. The TCR sequence derives from a man aged 25-40 years in good health and CMV-seronegative. Sequenced input: PBMCs. The chain couples TRBV7-6 to TRBJ2-7, with 11 positions matching TRBD1. The CDR3 here is CASSPGTGGSYEQYF. CDR3 DNA sequence: TGTGCCAGCAGCCCCGGGACAGGGGGCTCCTACGAGCAGTACTTC.